This entry lists 24 T cell receptor beta chains sequenced from one sample in a study of Tregs in tolerant kidney transplant recipients. Only in-frame clones appear in the TCRdb table, and some are missing; sequencing was by immunoSEQ multiplex PCR. The clone table shows roughly 53,000 clones, with the ten largest holding approximately 0.81%. The starting material was CD4+ T cells from blood, obtained before the transplant. These TCRs come from a human donor who received a combined kidney and bone marrow transplant.

Concerning this clone: The read finishes 3 residues shy of the CDR3 end, and the germline J gene is used to complete it. The rearrangement links TRBV18 to TRBJ2-2, with TRBD2 matching over 7 bases. CDR1 KGHSH and CDR2 LQKENI come from the germline V gene. CDR3 length equals 16 residues. V lost 1 base to trimming and J lost 4 bases; unmatched junction nucleotides: 6. Partial CDR3 DNA: TGTGCCAGCTCACCACGGGCGGGAGAGACCACCGGGGAG. This encodes CASSPRAGETTGE. The full CDR3 is CASSPRAGETTGELFF.

In the case of this clone: The CDR3 end lies 3 residues beyond the end of the read and is filled in from the germline J gene. V usage is TRBV5-1 and J usage is TRBJ2-7, with D perhaps TRBD1 (6 bases). The ends were cut back, 1 base at V and 2 bases at J, with 10 bases in the middle. The CDR3 is made up of 14 amino acids. Germline CDR1 reads SGHRS; CDR2 reads YFSETQ. Partial CDR3 DNA: TGCGCCAGCAGCTTGAGGGGGTTGACCTACGAG. Translation gives CASSLRGLTYE. The CDR3, in full, reads CASSLRGLTYEQYF.

About this clone itself: The CDR3 end lies 3 residues beyond the end of the read and is filled in from the germline J gene. J is TRBJ2-1 and V is TRBV5-6; D is possibly TRBD2 (6 bases). The germline V gene encodes CDR1 SGHDT and CDR2 YYEEEE. V was shortened by 7 bases and J by 5 bases, with 16 bases between the two germline ends. The CDR3 extends over 14 amino acids. The chain's CDR3 is CASHLGTGHNEQFF. Partial CDR3 DNA: TGTGCCAGCCACCTCGGGACTGGACACAATGAG.

As for this clone: The read comes to an end 3 residues before the CDR3 does, leaving the germline J gene to fill in the end. The chain employs TRBV7-2 and TRBJ2-5, with D possibly being TRBD1 (5 bases). The CDR3 extends over 15 amino acids. V was cut by 5 bases and J by 4 bases, with 17 bases left in between. Germline-derived CDR1 and CDR2 are SGHTA and FQGNSA. The covered CDR3 bases are TGTGCCAGCAGCCGAAGGTACAGAACAGGAGAGACC. Translated: CASSRRYRTGET. The CDR3 reads in full as CASSRRYRTGETQYF. Together with reference TRBV7-2 and TRBJ2-5, the CDR3 gives the full variable domain: GAGVSQSPSNKVTEKGKDVELRCDPISGHTALYWYRQSLGQGLEFLIYFQGNSAPDKSGLPSDRFSAERTGGSVSTLTIQRTQQEDSAVYLCASSRRYRTGETQYFGPGTRLLVL.

Concerning this clone: The read ends 3 residues early relative to the CDR3; the germline J gene fills the gap. The chain recombines TRBV19 with TRBJ2-7, with 8 bases aligning to TRBD1. The CDR3 has 15 amino acids. V was clipped by 3 bases and J by 2 bases; unmatched bases: 6. CDR1 LNHDA and CDR2 SQIVND come from the germline V gene (reference sequence). The CDR3 region is CASSIGQGPTYEQYF. CDR3 bases read: TGTGCCAGTAGTATCGGACAGGGACCTACCTACGAG.

With regard to this clone: The read terminates 3 residues ahead of where the CDR3 ends, so the germline J gene completes it. The rearrangement joins TRBV7-8 to TRBJ1-5; D is uncertain. V was trimmed by 5 bases and J by 7 bases, leaving 12 bases between them. Germline-derived CDR1 and CDR2 are SGHVS and FQNEAQ. The CDR3 extends over 13 amino acids. CDR3 loop: CASSPEVGQPQHF. The sequenced CDR3 bases are TGTGCCAGCAGCCCCGAGGTAGGGCAGCCC.

Concerning this clone: The CDR3 is cut off 3 residues early in the read; its end comes from the germline J gene. The V call is TRBV20-1, the J call TRBJ2-1; D is possibly TRBD1 (6 bases). Per germline, CDR1 DFQATT and CDR2 SNEGSKA (reference sequence). Trimming removed 3 bases from V and 7 bases from J, with 10 bases in between. The CDR3 sequence is 12 residues long. The CDR3 here is CSASQGPNEQFF. CDR3 DNA, as far as it was read: TGCAGTGCTAGCCAGGGGCCAAATGAG.

Note on this clone: The CDR3 end lies 3 residues beyond the end of the read and is filled in from the germline J gene. V and J are TRBV20-1 and TRBJ1-6; no firm D call. V was cut by 0 bases and J by 8 bases, with 14 bases left in between. This CDR3 region has 15 residues. Germline CDR1 reads DFQATT; CDR2 reads SNEGSKA (reference sequence). CDR3 DNA, as far as it was read: TGCAGTGCTAGAGATCTAGGCAGAAATGATTCACCC. Its translation: CSARDLGRNDSP. The complete CDR3 sequence is CSARDLGRNDSPLHF.

A note on this clone: The read ends 3 residues shy of where the CDR3 ends; the end is completed using the germline J gene. The genes are TRBV2 and TRBJ2-1; unclear D gene. This CDR3 is built from 16 residues. Trimming pared 6 bases from V and 0 bases from J, leaving 15 bases between. Germline CDR1 is SNHLY and CDR2 is FYNNEI. The CDR3 is CASRQWHPSSYNEQFF. CDR3 bases read: TGTGCCAGCAGGCAATGGCACCCGAGCTCCTACAATGAG.

About this clone: The read falls 3 residues short of the CDR3 end, and the missing part is taken from the germline J gene. The V and J genes are TRBV6-2 or TRBV6-3 and TRBJ2-7, with 12 nucleotides matching TRBD2. The CDR3 extends over 17 amino acids. The V and J ends lost 6 bases and 0 bases, in that order; junction bases with no gene match: 9. Germline CDR1 reads MNHEY; CDR2 reads SVGEGT. CDR3 bases read: TGTGCCAGCAGAGGGGCTAGCGGGAGGGAAGTCTCCTACGAG. Translating gives CASRGASGREVSYE. The entire CDR3 sequence reads CASRGASGREVSYEQYF.

As regards this clone: The CDR3 end is not reached by the read, which stops 3 residues before it; the germline J gene fills it in. The chain uses TRBV5-1 and TRBJ2-5, with 12 bases fitting TRBD2. The CDR3 has 16 residues. The junction had 3 bases not matched to a gene; V was cut back by 3 bases and J by 0 bases. Per the germline V gene, CDR1 is SGHRS and CDR2 is YFSETQ. The sequenced CDR3 bases are TGCGCCAGCAGCTGGAGACTAGCGGGGGACCAAGAGACC. Translation: CASSWRLAGDQET. The CDR3 in its entirety is CASSWRLAGDQETQYF.

With respect to this clone: The read finishes 3 residues shy of the CDR3 end, and the germline J gene is used to complete it. This chain links TRBV10-3 with TRBJ2-2; tentative D call: TRBD1 (6 bases). The V gene's germline CDR1 is ENHRY and CDR2 SYGVKD. The CDR3 consists of 15 residues. Trimming shortened V by 5 bases and J by 1 base, and 11 bases separated the two germline ends. CDR3 sequence reads: CAISSGHENTGELFF. The sequenced part of the CDR3 DNA is TGTGCCATCAGTTCGGGACACGAGAACACCGGGGAG.

For this clone: The DNA ends 3 residues before the CDR3 does, and the rest of the CDR3 is filled in from the germline J gene. This sequence joins TRBV6-2 or TRBV6-3 and TRBJ2-5; 9 positions match TRBD2. CDR1 MNHEY and CDR2 SVGEGT come from the germline V gene. The CDR3 loop spans 14 amino acids. With V trimmed by 11 bases and J by 1 base, 8 bases remained unmatched. The CDR3 DNA, read in part, is TGTGCCGGATCCTCGGGACTAGCCCAAGAGACC. This gives the protein CAGSSGLAQET. The whole CDR3 reads CAGSSGLAQETQYF.

A note on this clone: The read terminates 3 residues before the CDR3 end, so the remaining end is supplied by the germline J gene. The rearrangement links TRBV7-9 to TRBJ1-1; D possibly corresponds to TRBD1 (5 bases). The V gene lost 6 bases and the J gene lost 1 base, with 15 bases spanning the gap. CDR1 and CDR2 (germline): SEHNR, FQNEAQ (reference sequence). The CDR3 runs to 15 residues. The sequenced CDR3 bases are TGTGCCAGCAGTTACTACCTGACAGCGAACACTGAA. It codes for CASSYYLTANTE. In full, the CDR3 reads CASSYYLTANTEAFF.

To note about this clone: Read coverage stops 3 residues before the CDR3 terminus; the germline J gene supplies the remainder. The rearrangement joins TRBV5-1 to TRBJ1-6; D possibly corresponds to TRBD1 (6 bases). The CDR3 is made up of 15 amino acids. V lost 0 bases and J 5 bases, leaving 9 bases between the germline ends. Germline V gene data show CDR1 as SGHRS and CDR2 as YFSETQ. The CDR3 DNA, read in part, is TGCGCCAGCAGCTTGGGTACAGGGAATAATTCACCC. It codes for CASSLGTGNNSP. The entire CDR3 protein is CASSLGTGNNSPLHF.

Comments on this clone: The read gets to within 3 residues of the CDR3 end, and the germline J gene fills in the rest. J is TRBJ1-2 and V is TRBV5-1; D not certain. Looked up from germline, CDR1 is SGHRS and CDR2 is YFSETQ. The CDR3 is 14 residues long. Trimming pared 4 bases from V and 5 bases from J, leaving 15 bases between. The CDR3 is CASSAGSTRYGYTF. Incomplete CDR3 DNA: TGCGCCAGCAGCGCGGGGAGTACTCGTTATGGC.

Points on this clone: The CDR3 end is not reached by the read, which stops 3 residues before it; the germline J gene fills it in. The V gene is TRBV5-1, the J gene TRBJ1-2, with D possibly matching TRBD1 (6 bases). In germline, CDR1 is SGHRS, CDR2 YFSETQ. Trimming pared 0 bases from V and 0 bases from J, leaving 12 bases between. The CDR3 runs to 16 residues. The sequenced CDR3 bases are TGCGCCAGCAGCTTGGCGGGGCAGGGGACTAACTATGGC. This encodes CASSLAGQGTNYG. The entire CDR3 is CASSLAGQGTNYGYTF.

Details on this clone: The sequenced fragment ends 3 residues before the CDR3 boundary, so the rest is inferred from the germline J gene. The chain links TRBV6-2 or TRBV6-3 to TRBJ2-7, with 10 bases that match TRBD1. This CDR3 is built from 14 residues. The germline V gene has CDR1 MNHEY and CDR2 SVGEGT. Germline trimming cut 7 bases from V and 6 bases from J; bases unmatched to any gene: 9. CDR3 sequence reads: CASTEGDRGSEQYF. Incomplete CDR3 DNA: TGTGCCAGCACCGAAGGGGACAGGGGAAGCGAG.

Worth noting for this clone: The observed sequence ends 3 residues before the CDR3 terminus, with the missing tail filled in from the germline J gene. This chain joins TRBV5-1 and TRBJ2-5; TRBD2 matches 15 bases. This CDR3 is built from 17 residues. Germline trimming cut 0 bases from V and 4 bases from J; bases unmatched to any gene: 4. The germline CDR1 and CDR2 sequences are SGHRS and YFSETQ. CDR3 bases read: TGCGCCAGCAGCTTGGGGCAGGGACTAGCGGGAGGAGAGACC. Residues: CASSLGQGLAGGET. The CDR3 in full is CASSLGQGLAGGETQYF.

Of note for this clone: The read finishes 3 residues shy of the CDR3 end, and the germline J gene is used to complete it. This sequence joins TRBV6-2 or TRBV6-3 and TRBJ2-3, with 8 bases fitting TRBD1. This CDR3 is built from 14 residues. CDR1 MNHEY and CDR2 SVGEGT come from the germline V gene. Trimming removed 8 bases from V and 5 bases from J; junction bases left unmatched: 9. The DNA read from the CDR3 is TGTGCCAGCCAAAAGAGAACAGGGGGAGATACG. Protein sequence: CASQKRTGGDT. The entire CDR3 sequence reads CASQKRTGGDTQYF.

As for this clone: The read terminates 3 residues ahead of where the CDR3 ends, so the germline J gene completes it. This rearrangement joins TRBV7-6 to TRBJ2-3; 7 nucleotides line up with TRBD1. The germline V gene has CDR1 SGHVS and CDR2 FNYEAQ. The CDR3 consists of 16 residues. After removal of 5 bases from V and 2 bases from J, the junction contained 10 bases not matched to a gene. CDR3 DNA, as far as it was read: TGTGCCAGCAGCAAGGGACAGCCGGCGTCCACAGATACG. Encoded protein: CASSKGQPASTDT. In full, the CDR3 reads CASSKGQPASTDTQYF.

Concerning this clone: Read coverage stops 3 residues before the CDR3 terminus; the germline J gene supplies the remainder. The V and J genes are TRBV18 and TRBJ1-2; possibly TRBD1 for D (6 bases). The CDR3 runs 14 residues. The germline gives CDR1 KGHSH, CDR2 LQKENI. Trimming removed 3 bases from V and 7 bases from J, with 15 bases in between. The sequenced part of the CDR3 DNA is TGTGCCAGCTCACCCCGGGGCAGGGGTATTGGC. It translates to CASSPRGRGIG. The whole CDR3 is CASSPRGRGIGYTF.

In regard to this clone: The observed sequence ends 3 residues before the CDR3 terminus, with the missing tail filled in from the germline J gene. The rearrangement uses TRBV20-1 and TRBJ2-3; D perhaps matches TRBD2 (6 bases). The V gene's germline CDR1 is DFQATT and CDR2 SNEGSKA (reference sequence). V lost 1 base and J 4 bases, leaving 9 bases between the germline ends. The CDR3 runs to 13 residues. CDR3 DNA (partial): TGCAGTGCTAGAGGACTAGTTCCAGATACG. It yields the protein CSARGLVPDT. The full CDR3 sequence reads CSARGLVPDTQYF.

Details on this clone: The read is 3 residues too short to cover the CDR3 end, so that end is filled in from the germline J gene. The chain employs TRBV4-1 and TRBJ2-3; D unresolved. V lost 3 bases and J lost 6, with 16 bases in between. The CDR3 consists of 15 residues. Germline V gene sequence: CDR1 MGHRA, CDR2 YSYEKL. CDR3 DNA, as far as it was read: TGCGCCAGCAGCCAGCCCTTTACTATCTCGGATACG. Its translation is CASSQPFTISDT. The full CDR3 protein reads CASSQPFTISDTQYF.